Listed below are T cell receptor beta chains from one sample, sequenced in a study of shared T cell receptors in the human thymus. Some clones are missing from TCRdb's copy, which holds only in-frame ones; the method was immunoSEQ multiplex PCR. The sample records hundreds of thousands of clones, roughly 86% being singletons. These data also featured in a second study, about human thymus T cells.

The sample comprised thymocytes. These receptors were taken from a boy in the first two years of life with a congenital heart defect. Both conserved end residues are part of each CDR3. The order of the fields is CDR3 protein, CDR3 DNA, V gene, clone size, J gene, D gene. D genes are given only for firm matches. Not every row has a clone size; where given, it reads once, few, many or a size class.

CASSESGTAAGYTF	TGCGCCAGCAGTGAGTCGGGGACTGCCGCTGGCTACACCTTC	TRBV10-2	NA	TRBJ1-2	NA
CASSPLRTSGSIYEQYF	TGTGCCAGCTCACCACTTCGGACTAGCGGGAGTATCTACGAGCAGTACTTC	TRBV18	few	TRBJ2-7	TRBD2
CASSPGTTFKETQYF	TGTGCCAGCAGCCCCGGGACTACCTTTAAAGAGACCCAGTACTTC	TRBV2	NA	TRBJ2-5	TRBD2
CASSTKAREGQPQHF	TGTGCCAGCAGCACAAAGGCCAGGGAGGGGCAGCCCCAGCATTTT	TRBV28	NA	TRBJ1-5	NA
CASSLLGGAWETQYF	TGTGCCAGCAGCTTACTCGGGGGGGCCTGGGAGACCCAGTACTTC	TRBV7-3	NA	TRBJ2-5	TRBD2
CASSLYRNEKLFF	TGTGCCAGCAGTTTATACAGGAATGAAAAACTGTTTTTT	TRBV27	NA	TRBJ1-4	NA
CASSFSHSRDSSYEQYF	TGTGCCAGCAGTTTTTCCCATTCGCGGGACTCCTCCTACGAGCAGTACTTC	TRBV27	NA	TRBJ2-7	NA
CNLGSPDTQYF	TGCAATCTGGGCTCTCCGGATACGCAGTATTTT	TRBV20-1	few	TRBJ2-3	NA
CASSLTADKYEQYF	TGTGCCAGCAGCTTGACCGCGGACAAGTACGAGCAGTACTTC	TRBV5-6	once	TRBJ2-7	NA
CASSLAWLAESLDTQYF	TGTGCCAGCAGCTTAGCGTGGCTAGCGGAGAGCTTGGATACGCAGTATTTT	TRBV7-2	once	TRBJ2-3	TRBD2
CASSSPRDRGTDTQYF	TGTGCCAGCAGCTCACCCCGGGACAGGGGTACAGATACGCAGTATTTT	TRBV13	NA	TRBJ2-3	TRBD1
CAIGSRDRGDNEQFF	TGTGCCATCGGATCCCGGGACAGGGGGGACAATGAGCAGTTCTTC	TRBV10-3	once	TRBJ2-1	TRBD1
CASSPRDRPYEQYF	TGTGCCAGCTCACCACGGGACAGGCCCTACGAGCAGTACTTC	TRBV18	NA	TRBJ2-7	TRBD1
CASSPRTGKDTEAFF	TGTGCCAGCAGCCCTCGGACAGGGAAGGACACTGAAGCTTTCTTT	TRBV9	NA	TRBJ1-1	TRBD1
CASTYRGNEQFF	TGTGCCAGCACTTACAGGGGTAATGAGCAGTTCTTC	TRBV28	NA	TRBJ2-1	TRBD1
CASSIVAGNTGELFF	TGTGCCAGTAGTATAGTTGCAGGGAACACCGGGGAGCTGTTTTTT	TRBV19	NA	TRBJ2-2	NA
CASSFVLAGNRNTDTQYF	TGTGCCAGCAGTTTTGTACTAGCGGGAAACCGAAACACAGATACGCAGTATTTT	TRBV27	NA	TRBJ2-3	TRBD2
CASSVPSVGNEQFF	TGTGCCAGCAGCGTACCTAGCGTAGGCAATGAGCAGTTCTTC	TRBV7-2	NA	TRBJ2-1	NA
CASSTGQGGTEAFF	TGTGCCAGCAGCACGGGACAGGGAGGCACTGAAGCTTTCTTT	TRBV5-6	NA	TRBJ1-1	TRBD1
CASSLGLNHGGEKLFF	TGTGCCAGCAGTTTAGGATTAAATCACGGGGGTGAAAAACTGTTTTTT	TRBV27	NA	TRBJ1-4	NA
CASSARDRVGQPQHF	TGTGCCAGCAGTGCCCGGGACAGGGTAGGGCAGCCCCAGCATTTT	TRBV6-1	NA	TRBJ1-5	TRBD1
CAISESPYEQYF	TGTGCCATCAGTGAGTCCCCATACGAGCAGTACTTC	TRBV10-3	few	TRBJ2-7	NA
CASSSTTGASYNEQFF	TGCGCCAGCAGCTCTACAACAGGGGCGTCCTACAATGAGCAGTTCTTC	TRBV5-1	NA	TRBJ2-1	TRBD1
CSVELAGLREKLFF	TGCAGCGTTGAATTGGCAGGGCTAAGGGAAAAACTGTTTTTT	TRBV29-1	NA	TRBJ1-4	NA
CASSPGGGTNEKLFF	TGTGCCAGTAGTCCCGGGGGGGGAACTAATGAAAAACTGTTTTTT	TRBV19	NA	TRBJ1-4	NA
CASSQARGLRDTEAFF	TGCGCCAGCAGCCAAGCCAGGGGGCTTAGGGACACTGAAGCTTTCTTT	TRBV4-3	NA	TRBJ1-1	TRBD1
CASSRGQGVTF	TGTGCCAGCAGTCGGGGACAGGGTGTCACCTTC	TRBV27	NA	TRBJ1-2	TRBD1
CASSLEGAYNSPLHF	TGTGCCAGCAGCTTAGAGGGGGCCTATAATTCACCCCTCCACTTT	TRBV7-3	NA	TRBJ1-6	NA
CASSLGPALNTEAFF	TGTGCCAGCAGTTTAGGCCCCGCTCTGAACACTGAAGCTTTCTTT	TRBV27	NA	TRBJ1-1	NA
CAIAGRRGNTGELFF	TGTGCCATCGCAGGACGCAGGGGAAACACCGGGGAGCTGTTTTTT	TRBV28	NA	TRBJ2-2	NA
CASSYRDRPYEQYF	TGTGCCAGCAGTTACCGGGATCGGCCCTACGAGCAGTACTTC	TRBV28	NA	TRBJ2-7	NA
CASSPRQGARSGANVLTF	TGTGCCAGCAGCCCGAGACAGGGGGCCAGATCTGGGGCCAACGTCCTGACTTTC	TRBV7-2	NA	TRBJ2-6	TRBD1
CSAMGLAGGTSYNEQFF	TGCAGCGCAATGGGACTAGCGGGAGGGACCTCCTACAATGAGCAGTTCTTC	TRBV29-1	NA	TRBJ2-1	TRBD2
CATSRAPWASLPVLGNQPQHF	TGTGCCACCAGCAGAGCCCCCTGGGCCTCACTCCCTGTACTAGGCAATCAGCCCCAGCATTTT	TRBV15	NA	TRBJ1-5	NA
CASSFSTGLSYEQYF	TGTGCCAGCAGCTTCTCGACAGGGCTTTCCTACGAGCAGTACTTC	TRBV11-2	NA	TRBJ2-7	TRBD1
CASSQGGAPIYEQYF	TGTGCCAGCAGCCAAGGGGGGGCTCCCATCTACGAGCAGTACTTC	TRBV9	once	TRBJ2-7	NA
CASSRGPSGRESTDTQYF	TGCGCCAGCAGCCGGGGACCCAGCGGGAGAGAAAGCACAGATACGCAGTATTTT	TRBV4-1	NA	TRBJ2-3	TRBD2
CASSHAQTGDTEAFF	TGCGCCAGCAGCCACGCACAGACAGGGGACACTGAAGCTTTCTTT	TRBV4-3	NA	TRBJ1-1	TRBD1
CASSPKLELAGLTDTQYF	TGTGCCAGCAGTCCAAAATTGGAGCTAGCGGGGTTGACAGATACGCAGTATTTT	TRBV28	once	TRBJ2-3	TRBD2
CASSPGSSYNSPLHF	TGTGCCAGCAGCCCAGGAAGTTCCTATAATTCACCCCTCCACTTT	TRBV6-5	NA	TRBJ1-6	NA
CASSLMRGGTEAFF	TGTGCCAGCAGCTTAATGAGGGGAGGGACTGAAGCTTTCTTT	TRBV7-3	once	TRBJ1-1	NA
CASSSTGINSRETQYF	TGTGCCAGCAGCTCTACCGGGATTAACAGTAGAGAGACCCAGTACTTC	TRBV5-4	NA	TRBJ2-5	NA
CASSGGLADFNEQFF	TGTGCCAGCAGCGGGGGACTAGCGGACTTTAATGAGCAGTTCTTC	TRBV5-6	NA	TRBJ2-1	TRBD2
CASSGVVVSDRVYEQYF	TGTGCCAGCAGTGGCGTTGTAGTGAGCGATCGAGTCTACGAGCAGTACTTC	TRBV2	NA	TRBJ2-7	NA
CATSSTDRENGYTF	TGTGCCACCAGCAGCACGGACAGGGAGAATGGCTACACCTTC	TRBV15	NA	TRBJ1-2	TRBD1
CASSPPGQGGRETQYF	TGTGCCAGCAGCCCCCCGGGACAGGGGGGGCGAGAGACCCAGTACTTC	TRBV5-4	NA	TRBJ2-5	TRBD1
CASSSVLAGVPDTQYF	TGTGCCAGCAGCTCTGTGCTAGCGGGAGTTCCAGATACGCAGTATTTT	TRBV7-8	NA	TRBJ2-3	TRBD2
CASSQASSGGPDTQYF	TGCGCCAGCAGCCAGGCGTCTAGCGGGGGCCCAGATACGCAGTATTTT	TRBV4-3	NA	TRBJ2-3	TRBD2
CASSPRDRDDNQPQHF	TGTGCCAGCTCACCACGGGACAGGGATGACAATCAGCCCCAGCATTTT	TRBV18	NA	TRBJ1-5	TRBD1
CASSQVRRGEQFF	TGCGCCAGCAGCCAAGTTCGACGGGGGGAGCAGTTCTTC	TRBV4-3	NA	TRBJ2-1	NA
CASSETGGSETQYF	TGTGCCAGCAGTGAAACAGGGGGTTCAGAGACCCAGTACTTC	TRBV25-1	NA	TRBJ2-5	TRBD1
CASSSGSTNEKLFF	TGCGCCAGCAGCTCGGGATCGACTAATGAAAAACTGTTTTTT	TRBV5-1	NA	TRBJ1-4	NA
CASSQDWGINEKLFF	TGCGCCAGCAGCCAAGATTGGGGCATAAATGAAAAACTGTTTTTT	TRBV4-1	NA	TRBJ1-4	NA
CASSCWGRETQYF	TGTGCCAGCAGTTGTTGGGGCCGAGAGACCCAGTACTTC	TRBV6-4	NA	TRBJ2-5	NA
CASSPGTAPELGKNIQYF	TGTGCCAGCAGCCCCGGGACAGCCCCTGAATTGGGCAAAAACATTCAGTACTTC	TRBV28	NA	TRBJ2-4	TRBD1
CASSPGTNYGYTF	TGTGCCAGTAGTCCGGGAACTAACTATGGCTACACCTTC	TRBV19	NA	TRBJ1-2	NA
CASSERTTDQPQHF	TGTGCCAGCAGTGAACGGACAACCGATCAGCCCCAGCATTTT	TRBV25-1	NA	TRBJ1-5	NA
CASSPRGVKGNTIYF	TGTGCCAGCAGCCCCCGGGGGGTGAAAGGAAACACCATATATTTT	TRBV9	NA	TRBJ1-3	NA
CASSQDLGGRAPLDTQYF	TGCGCCAGCAGCCAAGATTTGGGCGGGAGGGCCCCCCTGGATACGCAGTATTTT	TRBV4-1	NA	TRBJ2-3	TRBD2